Listed below are T cell receptor beta chains from one sample, sequenced in a study of control samples from healthy donors and cancer patients. Generated by immunoSEQ multiplex PCR, the TCRdb table keeps only in-frame clones and is missing some. Of some 100,000 clones in the sample, approximately 93% were seen once. Input material: blood. These receptors were collected from a young man in good health. CDR3s include the opening cysteine and the closing phenylalanine or tryptophan. Each record gives: J gene, clone size, V gene, D gene, CDR3 protein, CDR3 DNA. D genes are given only for firm matches. Not every row has a clone size; where given, it reads once, few, many or a size class.

TRBJ1-1	NA	TRBV27	NA	CASSFGQLAFF	TGTGCCAGCAGTTTTGGGCAGTTAGCTTTCTTT
TRBJ1-2	NA	TRBV20-1	NA	CSASLGALIHGYTF	TGCAGTGCTAGTTTGGGGGCGTTAATACATGGCTACACCTTC
TRBJ1-5	NA	TRBV19	TRBD1	CASSMTTGISNQPQHF	TGTGCCAGTAGTATGACGACAGGGATTAGCAATCAGCCCCAGCATTTT
TRBJ2-1	once	TRBV5-4	NA	CASSLPPPGNEQFF	TGTGCCAGCAGCTTGCCCCCCCCGGGGAATGAGCAGTTCTTC
TRBJ2-2	NA	TRBV6-4	TRBD1	CASSDFGQGETGELFF	TGTGCCAGCAGTGACTTCGGGCAGGGGGAAACCGGGGAGCTGTTTTTT
TRBJ2-1	once	TRBV7-9	TRBD2	CASSLLGLAGVLTGEQFF	TGTGCCAGCAGCTTGTTGGGACTAGCGGGCGTTCTGACGGGTGAGCAGTTCTTC
TRBJ2-1	NA	TRBV18	TRBD2	CASSPPGTSLNEQFF	TGTGCCAGCTCACCCCCCGGGACTAGTCTCAATGAGCAGTTCTTC
TRBJ1-5	NA	TRBV19	NA	CASTGEGNQPQHF	TGTGCCAGTACGGGGGAGGGCAATCAGCCCCAGCATTTT
TRBJ1-1	NA	TRBV7-2	NA	CASSLEGSRGTEAFF	TGTGCCAGCAGCTTGGAGGGGTCTCGGGGCACTGAAGCTTTCTTT
TRBJ2-1	NA	TRBV28	NA	CASSFAGAINEQFF	TGTGCCAGCAGTTTCGCGGGGGCGATCAATGAGCAGTTCTTC
TRBJ1-3	NA	TRBV5-8	NA	CASSLRVSSGNTIYF	TGTGCCAGCAGCTTGAGGGTCTCCTCTGGAAACACCATATATTTT
TRBJ2-7	once	TRBV4-1	TRBD2	CASSQAGTSYYEQYF	TGCGCCAGCAGCCAAGCCGGGACTAGCTACTACGAGCAGTACTTC
TRBJ2-7	NA	TRBV28	TRBD1	CASRGTGLAYEQYF	TGTGCCAGCAGGGGGACAGGTCTAGCCTACGAGCAGTACTTC
TRBJ2-1	NA	TRBV3-1/TRBV3-2	NA	CASSQTHPGNSYNEQFF	TGTGCCAGCAGCCAGACCCACCCGGGAAACTCCTACAATGAGCAGTTCTTC
TRBJ2-1	NA	TRBV7-3	NA	CASSPIESDEQFF	TGTGCCAGCAGCCCCATCGAATCGGATGAGCAGTTCTTC
TRBJ2-1	NA	TRBV4-1	TRBD2	CASSQVAGVGHNEQFF	TGCGCCAGCAGCCAAGTAGCGGGGGTCGGCCACAATGAGCAGTTCTTC
TRBJ2-7	NA	TRBV2	NA	CASSEPGRYEQYF	TGTGCCAGCAGTGAGCCAGGAAGGTACGAGCAGTACTTC